This T cell receptor beta chain was found in a study of blood T cell repertoires in COVID-19. CDR3 size: 16 residues. Germline V CDR1 and CDR2: LGHNA, YSLEER. V was cut by 1 base and J by 0 bases, with 9 bases left in between. Here immunoSEQ multiplex PCR was the method, and the copy in TCRdb shows in-frame clones only, minus some. Counted here are over 55,000 clones, about 83% occurring once; the ten biggest clones make up roughly 5.4%. Sequencing used peripheral blood. The chain recombines TRBV4-3 with TRBJ2-2; a possible D gene is TRBD1 (6 bases). The sequence came from a man in his forties or fifties with active COVID-19. The CDR3 nucleotides read TGCGCCAGCAGCCAAGGGACAGCCGCGAACACCGGGGAGCTGTTTTTT. Translated, it gives CASSQGTAANTGELFF.